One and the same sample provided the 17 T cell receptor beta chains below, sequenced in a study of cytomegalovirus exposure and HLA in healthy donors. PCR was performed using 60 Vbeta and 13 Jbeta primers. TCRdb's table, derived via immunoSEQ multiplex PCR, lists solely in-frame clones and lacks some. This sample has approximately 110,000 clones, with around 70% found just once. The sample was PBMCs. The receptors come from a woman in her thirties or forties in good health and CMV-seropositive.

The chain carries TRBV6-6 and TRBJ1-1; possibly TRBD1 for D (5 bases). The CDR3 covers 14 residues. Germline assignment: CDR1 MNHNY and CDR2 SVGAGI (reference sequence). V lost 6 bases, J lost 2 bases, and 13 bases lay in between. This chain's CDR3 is CASRRQLPNTEAFF. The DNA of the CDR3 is TGTGCCAGCAGGAGACAGCTCCCTAACACTGAAGCTTTCTTT.

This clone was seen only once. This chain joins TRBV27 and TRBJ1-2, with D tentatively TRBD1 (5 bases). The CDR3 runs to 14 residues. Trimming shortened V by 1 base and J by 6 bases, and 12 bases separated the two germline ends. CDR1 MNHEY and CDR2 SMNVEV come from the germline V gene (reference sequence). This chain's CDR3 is CASSLLGREDGYTF. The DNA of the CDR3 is TGTGCCAGCAGTTTATTAGGCAGGGAGGATGGCTACACCTTC.

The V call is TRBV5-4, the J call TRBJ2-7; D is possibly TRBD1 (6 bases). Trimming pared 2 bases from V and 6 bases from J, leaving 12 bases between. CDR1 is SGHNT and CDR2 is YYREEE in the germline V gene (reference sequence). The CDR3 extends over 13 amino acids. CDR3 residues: CASSFAQGSEQYF. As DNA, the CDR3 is TGTGCCAGCAGCTTCGCCCAGGGGAGCGAGCAGTACTTC.

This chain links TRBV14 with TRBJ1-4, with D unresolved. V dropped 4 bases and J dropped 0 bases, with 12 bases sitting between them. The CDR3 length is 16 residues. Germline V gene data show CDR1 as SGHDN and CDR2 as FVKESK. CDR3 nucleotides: TGTGCCAGCAGCCTAAGCTTAAGCACAACTAATGAAAAACTGTTTTTT. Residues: CASSLSLSTTNEKLFF.

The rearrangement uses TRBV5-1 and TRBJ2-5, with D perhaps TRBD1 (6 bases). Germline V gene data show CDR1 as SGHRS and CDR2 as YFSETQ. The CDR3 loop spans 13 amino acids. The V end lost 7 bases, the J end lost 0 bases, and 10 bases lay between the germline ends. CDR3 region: CASLGQYQETQYF. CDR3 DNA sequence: TGCGCCAGCCTTGGACAGTACCAAGAGACCCAGTACTTC.

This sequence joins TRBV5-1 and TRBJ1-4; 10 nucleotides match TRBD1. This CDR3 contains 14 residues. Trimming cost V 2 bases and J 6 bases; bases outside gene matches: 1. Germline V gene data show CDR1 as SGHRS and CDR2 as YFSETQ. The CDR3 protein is CASSFGTGDEKLFF. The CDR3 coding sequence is TGCGCCAGCAGCTTTGGGACAGGGGATGAAAAACTGTTTTTT.

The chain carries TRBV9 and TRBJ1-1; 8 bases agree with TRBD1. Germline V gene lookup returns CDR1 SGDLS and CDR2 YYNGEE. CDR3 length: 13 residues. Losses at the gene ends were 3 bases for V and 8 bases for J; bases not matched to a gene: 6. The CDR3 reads CASSAAGTGEAFF. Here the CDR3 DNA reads TGTGCCAGCAGCGCTGCCGGGACAGGCGAAGCTTTCTTT.

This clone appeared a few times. The CDR3 region is CAVGARTEAFF. CDR3 sequence (DNA): TGTGCCGTAGGGGCGCGGACTGAAGCTTTCTTT. V gene TRBV6-5 combines with J gene TRBJ1-1; tentative D call: TRBD1 (5 bases). Germline CDR1 MNHEY, CDR2 SVGAGI. This CDR3 has 11 amino acids. Between the trimmed V and J ends, which lost 11 bases and 5 bases, there was a span of 12 bases.

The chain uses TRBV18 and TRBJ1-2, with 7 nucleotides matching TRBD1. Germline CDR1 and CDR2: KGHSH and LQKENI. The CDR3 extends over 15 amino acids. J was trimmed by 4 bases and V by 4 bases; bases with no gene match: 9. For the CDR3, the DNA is TGTGCCAGCTCACTCGGACAGGCGGTATCCTATGGCTACACCTTC. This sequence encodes CASSLGQAVSYGYTF.

In DNA form, the CDR3 reads TGCGCCAGCAGCTCCTCGACAGGGGTCGAAAAACTGTTTTTT. It codes for CASSSSTGVEKLFF. The chain employs TRBV5-1 and TRBJ1-4; 8 bases are shared with TRBD1. V lost 3 bases and J lost 8; bases outside the gene matches: 6. Germline lookup yields CDR1 SGHRS and CDR2 YFSETQ. The CDR3 spans 14 residues.

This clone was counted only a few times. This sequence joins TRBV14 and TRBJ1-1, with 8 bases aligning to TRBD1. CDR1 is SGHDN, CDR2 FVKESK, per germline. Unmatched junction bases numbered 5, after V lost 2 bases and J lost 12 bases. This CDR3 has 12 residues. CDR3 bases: TGTGCCAGCAGCCAACGACAGGGGAAGACTTTCTTT. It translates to CASSQRQGKTFF.

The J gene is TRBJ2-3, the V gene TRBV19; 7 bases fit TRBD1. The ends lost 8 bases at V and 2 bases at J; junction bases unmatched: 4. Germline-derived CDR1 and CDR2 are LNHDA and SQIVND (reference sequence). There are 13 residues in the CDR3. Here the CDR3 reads CASWDRSTDTQYF. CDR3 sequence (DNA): TGTGCCAGTTGGGACAGATCCACAGATACGCAGTATTTT.

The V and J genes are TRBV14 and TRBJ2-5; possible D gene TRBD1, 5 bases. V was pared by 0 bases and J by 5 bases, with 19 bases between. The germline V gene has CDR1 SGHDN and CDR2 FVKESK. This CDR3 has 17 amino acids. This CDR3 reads CASSQEGYRINRETQYF. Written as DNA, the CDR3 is TGTGCCAGCAGCCAAGAGGGGTATCGGATAAACAGGGAGACCCAGTACTTC.

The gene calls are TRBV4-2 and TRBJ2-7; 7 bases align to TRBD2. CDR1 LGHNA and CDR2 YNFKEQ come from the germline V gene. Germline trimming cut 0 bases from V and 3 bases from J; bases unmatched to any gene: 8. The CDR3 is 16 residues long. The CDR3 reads CASSQDPSGVIYEQYF. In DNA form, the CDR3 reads TGTGCCAGCAGCCAAGATCCGAGCGGGGTAATCTACGAGCAGTACTTC.

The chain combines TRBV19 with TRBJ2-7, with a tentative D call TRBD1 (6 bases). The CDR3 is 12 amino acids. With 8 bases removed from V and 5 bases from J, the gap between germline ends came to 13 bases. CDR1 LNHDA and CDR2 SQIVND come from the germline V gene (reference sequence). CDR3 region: CASSEQGNEQYF. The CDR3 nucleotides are TGTGCCAGTTCGGAACAGGGCAACGAGCAGTACTTC. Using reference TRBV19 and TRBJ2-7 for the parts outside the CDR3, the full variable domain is DGGITQSPKYLFRKEGQNVTLSCEQNLNHDAMYWYRQDPGQGLRLIYYSQIVNDFQKGDIAEGYSVSREKKESFPLTVTSAQKNPTAFYLCASSEQGNEQYFGPGTRLTVT.

Written as DNA, the CDR3 is TGCGCCAGCAGCCTCGGACAGGGGTACACTGAAGCTTTCTTT. It codes for CASSLGQGYTEAFF. The V and J genes are TRBV5-1 and TRBJ1-1, with TRBD1 matching 9 bases. V was clipped by 4 bases and J by 3 bases; unmatched bases: 4. The CDR3 is 14 amino acids. Germline values: CDR1 SGHRS, CDR2 YFSETQ.

This CDR3 is CASSLGQHYGYTF. In DNA form, the CDR3 reads TGTGCCAGTAGCCTGGGGCAGCACTATGGCTACACCTTC. This chain uses TRBV19 with TRBJ1-2, with D maybe TRBD1 (5 bases). This CDR3 comprises 13 residues. Germline V gene sequence: CDR1 LNHDA, CDR2 SQIVND (reference sequence). With 6 bases removed from V and 3 bases from J, the gap between germline ends came to 11 bases.